This T cell receptor (beta chain) is from a study of technical replicates of blood from a few donors. Libraries were prepared by immunoSEQ multiplex PCR; TCRdb keeps only in-frame clonotypes and omits some of them. The sample has some 75,000 clones; just over 95% are singletons. CDR3 length: 12 residues. The V end lost 1 base, the J end lost 5 bases, and 5 bases lay between the germline ends. The germline CDR1 and CDR2 sequences are SGHTA and FQGNSA. The receptor comes from a human donor in good health. The chain combines TRBV7-2 with TRBJ2-5; no definite D call. The sample was T cells isolated from PBMCs. The CDR3 is CASSLGRETQYF. As DNA, the CDR3 is TGTGCCAGCAGCTTAGGCAGGGAGACCCAGTACTTC. Full variable domain (remainder filled in from reference TRBV7-2 and TRBJ2-5): GAGVSQSPSNKVTEKGKDVELRCDPISGHTALYWYRQSLGQGLEFLIYFQGNSAPDKSGLPSDRFSAERTGGSVSTLTIQRTQQEDSAVYLCASSLGRETQYFGPGTRLLVL.